This T cell receptor (beta chain) originates from a study of shared clonotypes between healthy human individuals. For the study at large: Donors, aged 18 to 49, were a couple of women and a few men.

Sequenced by immunoSEQ multiplex PCR; TCRdb stores in-frame clones only, minus some. Among some 470,000 clones listed, about three quarters were seen once. This clone was seen a few times. CDR3 length: 14 amino acids. V shed 5 bases and J shed 2 bases, with 11 bases lying between them. CDR1 and CDR2 from the germline V gene are SEHNR and FQNEAQ (reference sequence). The origin of this receptor is a woman between 40 and 50 years old in good health. Some clones in this sample may be carry-over from other donors' samples. The chain carries TRBV7-9 and TRBJ2-3; D unclear. Input material: PBMCs. CDR3: CASSPRAYTDTQYF. CDR3 nucleotides: TGTGCCAGCAGCCCAAGAGCGTACACAGATACGCAGTATTTT.